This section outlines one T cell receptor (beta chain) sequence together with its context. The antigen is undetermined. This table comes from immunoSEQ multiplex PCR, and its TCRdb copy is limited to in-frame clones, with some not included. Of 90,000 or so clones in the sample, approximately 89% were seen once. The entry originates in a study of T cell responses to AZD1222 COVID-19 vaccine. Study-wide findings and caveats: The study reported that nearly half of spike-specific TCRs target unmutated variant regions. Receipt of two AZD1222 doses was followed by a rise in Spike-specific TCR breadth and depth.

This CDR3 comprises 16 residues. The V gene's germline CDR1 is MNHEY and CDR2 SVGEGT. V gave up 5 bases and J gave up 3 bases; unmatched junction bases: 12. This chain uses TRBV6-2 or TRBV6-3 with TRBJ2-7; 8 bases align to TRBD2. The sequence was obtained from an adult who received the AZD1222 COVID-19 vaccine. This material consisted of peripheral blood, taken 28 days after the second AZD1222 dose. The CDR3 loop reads CASSPTQASGGYEQYF. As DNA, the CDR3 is TGTGCCAGCAGTCCAACCCAAGCCAGCGGGGGCTACGAGCAGTACTTC.